Listed here are 13 T cell receptor beta chains from one sample, sequenced in a study of tumor-infiltrating lymphocytes in primary liver carcinoma. For blood RNA, unsorted whole blood served as the source, and germline DNA was extracted too. The authors made TCR beta cDNA from 400 to 550 ng total RNA with a constant-region primer. Construction of TCR beta libraries relied on three successive nested multiplex PCR rounds employing slightly modified ARM-PCR. It was with TRBV1-TRBV30 forward primers and a C-beta reverse primer that the first two PCR rounds were run, at roughly 11 cycles each. One entry per CDR3 protein, called by TCRdb with MiXCR from the multiplex PCR reads. The data contain about 180,000 distinct CDR3 sequences, about 60% of them singletons. Sequenced sample: peripheral blood. These TCRs come from a man aged 35-49 years with primary liver carcinoma and hepatitis B virus infection.

This clonotype has only a few counts. The rearrangement joins TRBV29-1 to TRBJ2-4; the match to TRBD2 covers 7 bases. The CDR3 covers 12 residues. Germline lookup yields CDR1 SQVTM and CDR2 ANQGSEA. V shed 4 bases, J shed 6 bases, and the junction held 3 bases outside the gene matches. CDR3 DNA: TGCAGCGTTGGCGGGAGTGCAAACATTCAGTACTTC. Translating it yields CSVGGSANIQYF. Using reference TRBV29-1 and TRBJ2-4 for the parts outside the CDR3, the full variable domain is SAVISQKPSRDICQRGTSLTIQCQVDSQVTMMFWYRQQPGQSLTLIATANQGSEATYESGFVIDKFPISRPNLTFSTLTVSNMSPEDSSIYLCSVGGSANIQYFGAGTRLSVL.

This chain connects TRBV5-1 to TRBJ1-5; 8 bases map to TRBD1. The junction had 4 bases not matched to a gene; V was cut back by 0 bases and J by 2 bases. From germline, CDR1 is SGHRS and CDR2 YFSETQ. This CDR3 spans 16 amino acids. The CDR3 DNA reads as TGCGCCAGCAGCTTGGACGGACAGGGAGGCAATCAGCCCCAGCATTTT. Protein product: CASSLDGQGGNQPQHF.

The CDR3 reads CASSQWWVDNEQFF. CDR3 sequence (DNA): TGTGCCAGCAGCCAGTGGTGGGTGGACAATGAGCAGTTCTTC. This rearrangement joins TRBV11-1 to TRBJ2-1, with D unclear. Germline values: CDR1 SGHAT, CDR2 FQDESV (reference sequence). This CDR3 spans 14 amino acids. The germline V and J ends were trimmed by 5 bases and 5 bases, with 13 bases remaining between them. The full variable domain, rest sourced from reference TRBV11-1 and TRBJ2-1, is EAEVAQSPRYKITEKSQAVAFWCDPISGHATLYWYRQILGQGPELLVQFQDESVVDDSQLPKDRFSAERLKGVDSTLKIQPAELGDSAMYLCASSQWWVDNEQFFGPGTRLTVL.

Concerning this clonotype: A much more abundant neighbour one base away suggests this may be a read error. The chain recombines TRBV29-1 with TRBJ2-2; TRBD1 agrees at 10 bases. The length of the CDR3 is 14 residues. Germline trimming cut 6 bases from V and 9 bases from J; bases unmatched to any gene: 10. Germline loops: CDR1 SQVTM, CDR2 ANQGSEA. The CDR3 region is CSVPGQGMDWELFF. DNA for the CDR3: TGCAGCGTCCCGGGACAGGGGATGGACTGGGAGCTGTTTTTT.

V gene TRBV12-3 or TRBV12-4 combines with J gene TRBJ1-5; possible D gene TRBD1, 6 bases. The CDR3 length is 13 residues. Trimming took 6 bases from V and 5 from J, leaving 11 bases between them. In DNA form, the CDR3 reads TGTGCCAGCAGAGGACAGAGAGATCAGCCCCAGCATTTT. Its protein is CASRGQRDQPQHF.

The chain carries TRBV5-8 and TRBJ2-5; 8 bases map to TRBD1. The J segment lost 9 bases and the V segment lost 0 bases, leaving 13 bases of the junction unmatched. Germline CDR1 reads SGHTS; CDR2 reads YDEGEE. This CDR3 has 16 residues. The CDR3 sequence: CASSLAVQGAREAQYF. As DNA, the CDR3 is TGTGCCAGCAGCTTGGCAGTTCAGGGGGCCAGGGAGGCCCAGTACTTC.

In its sample, this clonotype was seen a few times. V and J are TRBV5-1 and TRBJ2-3; D call uncertain. The CDR3 sequence is 14 residues long. The V end was cut by 4 bases, the J end by 6 bases, with 15 bases between. Germline V gene data show CDR1 as SGHRS and CDR2 as YFSETQ. The CDR3 DNA reads as TGCGCCAGCAGCCCAAGGTCGGCGGCGGATACGCAGTATTTT. Its translation is CASSPRSAADTQYF.

Points on this clonotype: The junction differs from germline at one of its ends, possibly a read error. The rearrangement joins TRBV6-5 to TRBJ2-2; D is undetermined. CDR1 is MNHEY and CDR2 is SVGAGI in the germline V gene. This CDR3 region has 15 residues. The CDR3 spells CASTYASDGTGELFF. CDR3 bases: TGTGCCAGCACTTACGCGAGCGACGGCACCGGGGAGCTGTTTTTT.

V usage is TRBV5-1 and J usage is TRBJ1-5; perhaps TRBD1 as D (6 bases). The CDR3 totals 15 residues. The germline V and J ends were trimmed by 0 bases and 5 bases, with 12 bases remaining between them. Germline CDR1 is SGHRS and CDR2 is YFSETQ. The CDR3 region is CASSLGAGVDQPQHF. The CDR3 DNA reads TGCGCCAGCAGCTTGGGGGCAGGGGTAGATCAGCCCCAGCATTTT. Based on the CDR3 plus reference TRBV5-1 and TRBJ1-5, the full variable domain is KAGVTQTPRYLIKTRGQQVTLSCSPISGHRSVSWYQQTPGQGLQFLFEYFSETQRNKGNFPGRFSGRQFSNSRSEMNVSTLELGDSALYLCASSLGAGVDQPQHFGDGTRLSIL.

This chain links TRBV12-3 or TRBV12-4 with TRBJ1-2; the match to TRBD1 covers 7 bases. J was trimmed by 2 bases and V by 6 bases; bases with no gene match: 9. The CDR3 is 15 residues long. The DNA of the CDR3 is TGTGCCAGCAGCAGGGGACAGCCGTTGAACTATGGCTACACCTTC. Its protein product is CASSRGQPLNYGYTF.

On this clonotype itself: The junction shows a germline mismatch at one end, possibly a read error. The chain carries TRBV11-2 and TRBJ2-7; tentative D call: TRBD2 (6 bases). Germline V gene lookup returns CDR1 SGHAT and CDR2 FQNNGV. This CDR3 has 12 residues. CDR3 amino acids: CASSPGGGERYF. The CDR3 coding sequence is TGTGCCAGCAGCCCCGGGGGTGGCGAGCGGTACTTC.

The table lists this clonotype with many counts. V is TRBV29-1 and J is TRBJ1-2; perhaps TRBD1 as D (6 bases). Germline lookup yields CDR1 SQVTM and CDR2 ANQGSEA. V lost 3 bases and J 6 bases, leaving 11 bases between the germline ends. CDR3 length: 12 amino acids. As DNA, the CDR3 is TGCAGCGTTGATTTGGGGGGCCATGGCTACACCTTC. It encodes CSVDLGGHGYTF.

Details on this clonotype: The conserved closing phenylalanine or tryptophan is absent in this CDR3, likely reflecting a read error. The rearrangement joins TRBV6-6 to TRBJ2-2; 7 positions agree with TRBD2. The CDR3 runs to 14 residues. CDR1 is MNHNY, CDR2 SVGAGI, per germline (reference sequence). The CDR3 here is CASSGDYLTEELFL. The CDR3 coding sequence is TGTGCCAGCAGTGGGGACTACCTCACCGAGGAGCTGTTTCTT.